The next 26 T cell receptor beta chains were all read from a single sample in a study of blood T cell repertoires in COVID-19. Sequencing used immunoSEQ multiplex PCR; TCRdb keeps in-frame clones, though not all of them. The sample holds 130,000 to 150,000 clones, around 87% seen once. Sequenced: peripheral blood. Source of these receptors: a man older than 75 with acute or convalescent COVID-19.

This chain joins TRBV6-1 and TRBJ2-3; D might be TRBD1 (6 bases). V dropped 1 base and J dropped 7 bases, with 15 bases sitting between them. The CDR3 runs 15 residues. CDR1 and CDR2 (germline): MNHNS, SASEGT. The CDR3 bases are TGTGCCAGCAGTGAAGTGGGGACACAACCTAATACGCAGTATTTT. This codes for CASSEVGTQPNTQYF.

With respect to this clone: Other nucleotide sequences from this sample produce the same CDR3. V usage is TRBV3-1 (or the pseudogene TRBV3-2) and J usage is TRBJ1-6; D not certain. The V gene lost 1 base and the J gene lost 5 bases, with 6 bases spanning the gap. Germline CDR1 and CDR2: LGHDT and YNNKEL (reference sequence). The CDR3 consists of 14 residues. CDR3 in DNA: TGTGCCAGCAGCCAAGGGCAGGATAATTCACCCCTCCACTTT. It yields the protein CASSQGQDNSPLHF.

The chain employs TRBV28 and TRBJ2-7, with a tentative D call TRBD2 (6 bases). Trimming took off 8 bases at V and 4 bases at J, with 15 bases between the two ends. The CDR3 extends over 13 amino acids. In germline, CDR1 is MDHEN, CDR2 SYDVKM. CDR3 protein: CASQAGNVYEQYF. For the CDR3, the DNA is TGTGCCAGCCAGGCGGGGAACGTGTACGAGCAGTACTTC. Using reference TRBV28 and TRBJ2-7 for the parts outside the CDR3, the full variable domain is DVKVTQSSRYLVKRTGEKVFLECVQDMDHENMFWYRQDPGLGLRLIYFSYDVKMKEKGDIPEGYSVSREKKERFSLILESASTNQTSMYLCASQAGNVYEQYFGPGTRLTVT.

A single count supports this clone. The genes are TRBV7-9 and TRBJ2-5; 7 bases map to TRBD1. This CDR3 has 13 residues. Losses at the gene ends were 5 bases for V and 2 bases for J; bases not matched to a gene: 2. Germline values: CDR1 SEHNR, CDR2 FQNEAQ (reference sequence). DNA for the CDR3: TGTGCCAGCAGCCCCAGGGGGCAAGAGACCCAGTACTTC. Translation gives CASSPRGQETQYF.

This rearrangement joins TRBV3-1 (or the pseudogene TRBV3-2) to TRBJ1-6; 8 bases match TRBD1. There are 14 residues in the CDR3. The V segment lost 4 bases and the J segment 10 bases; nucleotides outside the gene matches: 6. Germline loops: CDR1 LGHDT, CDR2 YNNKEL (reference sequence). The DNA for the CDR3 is TGTGCCAGCAGCCCAGGGGGCCGAGAATCACCCCTCCACTTT. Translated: CASSPGGRESPLHF.

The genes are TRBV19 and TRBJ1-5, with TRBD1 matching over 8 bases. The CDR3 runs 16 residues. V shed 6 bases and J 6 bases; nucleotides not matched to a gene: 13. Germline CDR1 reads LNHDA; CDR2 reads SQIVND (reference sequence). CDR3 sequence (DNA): TGTGCCAGTAGACCAGGCCGGGCAGGGGGCGGTCAGCCCCAGCATTTT. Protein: CASRPGRAGGGQPQHF.

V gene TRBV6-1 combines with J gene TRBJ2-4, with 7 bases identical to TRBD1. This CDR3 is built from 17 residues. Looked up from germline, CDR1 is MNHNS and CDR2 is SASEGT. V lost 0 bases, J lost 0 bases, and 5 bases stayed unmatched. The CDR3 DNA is TGTGCCAGCAGTGAAGCGGGACAGCAGCTAGCCAAAAACATTCAGTACTTC. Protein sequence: CASSEAGQQLAKNIQYF.

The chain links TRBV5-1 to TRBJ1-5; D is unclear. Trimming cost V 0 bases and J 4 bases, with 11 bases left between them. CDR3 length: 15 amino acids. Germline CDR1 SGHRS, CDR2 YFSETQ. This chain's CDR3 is CASSLGSQANQPQHF. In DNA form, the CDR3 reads TGCGCCAGCAGCTTGGGGTCCCAGGCTAATCAGCCCCAGCATTTT.

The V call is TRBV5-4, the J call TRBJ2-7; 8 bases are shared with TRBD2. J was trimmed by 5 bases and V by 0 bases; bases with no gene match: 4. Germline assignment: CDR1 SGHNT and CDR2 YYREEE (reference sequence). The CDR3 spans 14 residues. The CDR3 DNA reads TGTGCCAGCAGCTTGGGACGGGGGGGCCACGAGCAGTACTTC. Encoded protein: CASSLGRGGHEQYF.

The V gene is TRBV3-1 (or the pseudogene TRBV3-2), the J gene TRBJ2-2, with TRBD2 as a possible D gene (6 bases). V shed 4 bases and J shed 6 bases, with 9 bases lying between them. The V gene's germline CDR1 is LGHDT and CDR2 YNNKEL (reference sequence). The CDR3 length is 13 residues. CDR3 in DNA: TGTGCCAGCAGCCCGGCGGGACCCGGGGAGCTGTTTTTT. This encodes CASSPAGPGELFF.

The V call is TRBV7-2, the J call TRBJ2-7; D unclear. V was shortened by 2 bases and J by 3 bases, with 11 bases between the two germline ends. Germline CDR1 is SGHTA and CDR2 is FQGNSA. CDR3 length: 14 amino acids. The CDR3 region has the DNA TGTGCCAGCAGCTTAATTGGCCGTTACTACGAGCAGTACTTC. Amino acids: CASSLIGRYYEQYF.

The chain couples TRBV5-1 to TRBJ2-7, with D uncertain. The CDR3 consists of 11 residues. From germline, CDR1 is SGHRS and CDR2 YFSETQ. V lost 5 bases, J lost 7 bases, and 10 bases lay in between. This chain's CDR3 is CASRAINEQYF. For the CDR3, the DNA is TGCGCCAGCAGGGCCATTAATGAGCAGTACTTC.

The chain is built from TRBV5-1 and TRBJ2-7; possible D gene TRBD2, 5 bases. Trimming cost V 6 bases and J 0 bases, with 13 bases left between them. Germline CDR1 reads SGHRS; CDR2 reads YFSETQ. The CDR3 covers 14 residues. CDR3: CASKVGMDSYEQYF. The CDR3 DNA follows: TGCGCCAGCAAGGTCGGGATGGACTCCTACGAGCAGTACTTC.

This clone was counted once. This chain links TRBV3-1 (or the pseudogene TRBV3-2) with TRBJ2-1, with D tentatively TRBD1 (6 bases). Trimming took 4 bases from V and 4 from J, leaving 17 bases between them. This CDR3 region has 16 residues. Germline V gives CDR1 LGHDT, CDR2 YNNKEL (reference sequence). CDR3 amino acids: CASSPEAGAKYNEQFF. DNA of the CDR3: TGTGCCAGCAGCCCCGAGGCAGGGGCTAAGTACAATGAGCAGTTCTTC.

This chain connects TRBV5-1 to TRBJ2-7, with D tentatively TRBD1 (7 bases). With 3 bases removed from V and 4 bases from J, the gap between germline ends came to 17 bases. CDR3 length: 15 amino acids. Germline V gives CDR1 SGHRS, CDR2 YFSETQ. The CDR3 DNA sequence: TGCGCCAGCAGCTGGAGGGACAGCAAAACTTACGAGCAGTACTTC. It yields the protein CASSWRDSKTYEQYF.

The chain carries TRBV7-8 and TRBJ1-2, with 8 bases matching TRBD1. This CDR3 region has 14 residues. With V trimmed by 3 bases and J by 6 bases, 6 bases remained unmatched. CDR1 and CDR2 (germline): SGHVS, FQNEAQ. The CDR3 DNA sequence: TGTGCCAGCAGCTTGGTGACAGGGGCACATGGCTACACCTTC. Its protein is CASSLVTGAHGYTF.

The CDR3 nucleotides read TGTGCCACCAGTGATTTGCGGAGCGGGGGGAGTTTTAATGAGCAGTTCTTC. This translates into CATSDLRSGGSFNEQFF. This chain joins TRBV24-1 and TRBJ2-1, with TRBD2 matching over 9 bases. The length of the CDR3 is 17 residues. Germline trimming cut 0 bases from V and 7 bases from J; bases unmatched to any gene: 9. Germline loops: CDR1 KGHDR, CDR2 SFDVKD.

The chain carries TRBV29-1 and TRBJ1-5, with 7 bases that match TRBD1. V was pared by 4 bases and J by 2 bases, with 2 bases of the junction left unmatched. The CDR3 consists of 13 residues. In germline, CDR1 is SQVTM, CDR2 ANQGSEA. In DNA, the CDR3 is TGCAGCGTTGGACAGGGATGCAATCAGCCCCAGCATTTT. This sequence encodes CSVGQGCNQPQHF.

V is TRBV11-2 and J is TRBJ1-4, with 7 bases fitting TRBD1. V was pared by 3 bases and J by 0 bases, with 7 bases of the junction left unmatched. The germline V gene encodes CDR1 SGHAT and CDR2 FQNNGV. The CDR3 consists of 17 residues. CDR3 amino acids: CASSLGMGQTTNEKLFF. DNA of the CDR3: TGTGCCAGCAGCTTGGGTATGGGACAGACAACTAATGAAAAACTGTTTTTT.

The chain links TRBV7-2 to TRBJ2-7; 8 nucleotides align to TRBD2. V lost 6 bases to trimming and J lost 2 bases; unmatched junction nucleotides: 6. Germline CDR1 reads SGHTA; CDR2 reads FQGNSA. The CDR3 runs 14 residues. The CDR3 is CASRRTSGTYEQYF. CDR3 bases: TGTGCCAGCAGGAGAACTAGCGGTACCTACGAGCAGTACTTC.

In nucleotides, the CDR3 is TGTGCCAGCAGTGGCCGGGGGAGCGGGGGTCTCGAGACCCAGTACTTC. Its translation: CASSGRGSGGLETQYF. The chain has TRBV2 and TRBJ2-5; TRBD2 aligns across 8 bases. Per the germline V gene, CDR1 is SNHLY and CDR2 is FYNNEI. This CDR3 is built from 16 residues. Trimming removed 4 bases from V and 5 bases from J; junction bases left unmatched: 12.

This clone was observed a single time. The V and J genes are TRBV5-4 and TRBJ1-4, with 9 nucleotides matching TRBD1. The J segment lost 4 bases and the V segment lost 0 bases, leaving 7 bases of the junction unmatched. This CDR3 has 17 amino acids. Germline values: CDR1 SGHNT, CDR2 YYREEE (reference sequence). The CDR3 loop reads CASSLGGQGLRNEKLFF. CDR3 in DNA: TGTGCCAGCAGCTTGGGGGGACAGGGACTTCGTAATGAAAAACTGTTTTTT.

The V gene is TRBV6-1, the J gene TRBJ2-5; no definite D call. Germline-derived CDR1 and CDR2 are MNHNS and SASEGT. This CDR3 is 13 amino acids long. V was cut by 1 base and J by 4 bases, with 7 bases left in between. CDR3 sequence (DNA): TGTGCCAGCAGTGAAGGTTTGAGAGAGACCCAGTACTTC. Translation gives CASSEGLRETQYF.

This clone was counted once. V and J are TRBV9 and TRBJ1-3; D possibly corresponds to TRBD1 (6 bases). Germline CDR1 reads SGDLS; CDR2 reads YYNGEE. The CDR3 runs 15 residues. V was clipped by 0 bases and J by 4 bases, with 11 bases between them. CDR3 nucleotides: TGTGCCAGCAGCGTAGGACAGGCGGTCGGAAACACCATATATTTT. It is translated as CASSVGQAVGNTIYF.

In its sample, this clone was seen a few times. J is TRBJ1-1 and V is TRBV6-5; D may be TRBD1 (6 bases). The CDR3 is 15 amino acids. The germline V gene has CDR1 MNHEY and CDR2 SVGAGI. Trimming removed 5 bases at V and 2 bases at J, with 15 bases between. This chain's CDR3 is CASSPQTGFNTEAFF. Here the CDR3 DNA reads TGTGCCAGCAGTCCTCAAACAGGGTTTAACACTGAAGCTTTCTTT.

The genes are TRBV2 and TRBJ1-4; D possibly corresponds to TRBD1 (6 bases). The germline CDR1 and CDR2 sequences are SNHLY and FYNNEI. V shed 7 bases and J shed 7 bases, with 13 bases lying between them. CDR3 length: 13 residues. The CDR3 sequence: CASMRGQGEKLFF. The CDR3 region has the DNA TGTGCCAGCATGCGGGGGCAGGGTGAAAAACTGTTTTTT.